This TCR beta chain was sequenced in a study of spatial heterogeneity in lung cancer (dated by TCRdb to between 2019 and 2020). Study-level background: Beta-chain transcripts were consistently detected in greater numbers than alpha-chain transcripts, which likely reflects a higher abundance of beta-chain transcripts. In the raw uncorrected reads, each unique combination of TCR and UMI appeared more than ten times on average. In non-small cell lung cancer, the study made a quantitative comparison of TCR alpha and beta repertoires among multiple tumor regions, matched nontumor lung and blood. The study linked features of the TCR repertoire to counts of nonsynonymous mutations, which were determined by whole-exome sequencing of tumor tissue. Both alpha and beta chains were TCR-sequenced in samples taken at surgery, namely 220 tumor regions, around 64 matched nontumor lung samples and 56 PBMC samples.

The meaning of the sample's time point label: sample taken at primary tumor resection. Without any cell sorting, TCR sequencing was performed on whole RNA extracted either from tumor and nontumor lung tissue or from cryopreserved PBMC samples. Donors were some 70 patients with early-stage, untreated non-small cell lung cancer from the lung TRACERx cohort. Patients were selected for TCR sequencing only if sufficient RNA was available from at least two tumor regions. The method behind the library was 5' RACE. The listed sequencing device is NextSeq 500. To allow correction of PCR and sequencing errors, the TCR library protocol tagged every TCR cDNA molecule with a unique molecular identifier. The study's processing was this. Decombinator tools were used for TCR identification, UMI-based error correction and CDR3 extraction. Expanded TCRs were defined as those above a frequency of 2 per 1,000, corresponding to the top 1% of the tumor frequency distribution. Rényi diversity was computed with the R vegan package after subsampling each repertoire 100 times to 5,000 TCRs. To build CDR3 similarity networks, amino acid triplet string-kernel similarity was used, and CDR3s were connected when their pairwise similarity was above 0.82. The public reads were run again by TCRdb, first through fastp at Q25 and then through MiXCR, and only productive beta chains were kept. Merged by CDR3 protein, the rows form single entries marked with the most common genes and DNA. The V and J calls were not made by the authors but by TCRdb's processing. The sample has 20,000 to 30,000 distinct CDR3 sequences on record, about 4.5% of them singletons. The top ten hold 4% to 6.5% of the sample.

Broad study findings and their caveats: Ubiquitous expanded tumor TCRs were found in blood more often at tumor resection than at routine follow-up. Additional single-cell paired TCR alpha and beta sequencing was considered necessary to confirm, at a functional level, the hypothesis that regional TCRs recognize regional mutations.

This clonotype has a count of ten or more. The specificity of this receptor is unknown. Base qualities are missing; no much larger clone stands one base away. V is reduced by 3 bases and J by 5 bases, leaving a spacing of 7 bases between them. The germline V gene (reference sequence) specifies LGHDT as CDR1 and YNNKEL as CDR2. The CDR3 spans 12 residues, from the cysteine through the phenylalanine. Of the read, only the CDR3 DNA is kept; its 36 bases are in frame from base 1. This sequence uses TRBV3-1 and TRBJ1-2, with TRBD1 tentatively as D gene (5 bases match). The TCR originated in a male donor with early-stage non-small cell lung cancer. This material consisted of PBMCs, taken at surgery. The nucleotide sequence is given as TGTGCCAGCAGCCAGGGGACTTATGGCTACACCTTC. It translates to CASSQGTYGYTF. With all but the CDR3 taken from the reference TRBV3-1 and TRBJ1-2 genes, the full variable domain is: DTAVSQTPKYLVTQMGNDKSIKCEQNLGHDTMYWYKQDSKKFLKIMFSYNNKELIINETVPNRFSPKSPDKAHLNLHINSLELGDSAVYFCASSQGTYGYTFGSGTRLTVV.